These 13 T cell receptor beta chains originate from one sample sequenced in a study of post-analysis software for immune sequencing data. Study-wide findings and caveats: Patients carried roughly five TRBV segments more frequently than controls did, and TRBV5-6, TRBV5-1 and TRBV20-1 were among them.

TCR beta cDNA libraries had unique molecular identifiers. TCRdb re-analysed the PCR reads in MiXCR, keeping a single row per CDR3 protein. In the table there are 150,000 to 200,000 distinct CDR3 sequences, around 30% of which are singletons. These receptors are not linked to any known antigen. The sequencing input was blood. These receptors all come from a girl aged 10-17 years with multiple sclerosis.

V and J are TRBV21-1 and TRBJ2-6; the table's D call TRBD1 went unverified against the DNA. TRBV21-1 is listed as a pseudogene. CDR3 size: 22 residues. CDR3 nucleotides: TGTGCCAGCAGCAAAGAACTTACCGGTACAGGCCTACCGCACTCTGGGGCCAACGTCCTGACTTTC. It is translated as CASSKELTGTGLPHSGANVLTF.

This clonotype has just a few counts. The chain joins TRBV20-1 to TRBJ2-5; 10 positions match TRBD2. V was clipped by 7 bases and J by 5 bases; unmatched bases: 13. Looked up from germline, CDR1 is DFQATT and CDR2 is SNEGSKA (reference sequence). The CDR3 covers 15 residues. Here the CDR3 DNA reads TGCAGTGGAAGGGCTAGCGGGAGAAAGATGGAGACCCAGTACTTC. Protein product: CSGRASGRKMETQYF.

This clonotype was seen more than once but under ten times. The J gene is TRBJ1-1, the V gene TRBV5-5; 10 bases are shared with TRBD1. The CDR3 is made up of 16 amino acids. Unmatched junction bases numbered 11, after V lost 4 bases and J lost 5 bases. Germline CDR1 is SGHKS and CDR2 is YYEKEE (reference sequence). The CDR3 loop reads CASSRGTGAASTEAFF. CDR3 nucleotides: TGTGCCAGCAGCCGCGGGACAGGGGCTGCTAGTACTGAAGCTTTCTTT.

This clonotype was counted many times. This chain connects TRBV20-1 to TRBJ2-7; 10 bases are shared with TRBD2. The V gene end was trimmed by 5 bases and the J gene end by 9 bases; junction bases not matched to a gene: 13. Germline V CDR1 and CDR2: DFQATT, SNEGSKA (reference sequence). The CDR3 spans 14 residues. The CDR3 bases are TGCAGTGCTCCCCGGGAAGCGGGAGGGTTCGGGCAGTACTTC. As protein: CSAPREAGGFGQYF.

At least ten counts were recorded for this clonotype. V is TRBV12-3 or TRBV12-4 and J is TRBJ1-2; D might be TRBD1 (6 bases). Trimming stripped 5 bases from V and 8 bases from J, with 15 bases between. CDR3 length equals 13 residues. The CDR3 loop reads CASSTEGGRGYTF. CDR3 DNA: TGTGCCAGCAGTACAGAGGGGGGTAGGGGCTACACCTTC.

In this sample, this clonotype turned up many times. CDR3 in amino acids: CSAPQLDGTDTQYF. The CDR3 coding sequence is TGCAGTGCCCCCCAGCTCGACGGCACAGATACGCAGTATTTT. This chain joins TRBV20-1 and TRBJ2-3; no definite D call. Germline V gene data show CDR1 as DFQATT and CDR2 as SNEGSKA (reference sequence). Trimming stripped 6 bases from V and 1 base from J, with 14 bases between. The CDR3 is 14 residues long.

This chain uses TRBV4-2 with TRBJ2-4; D perhaps matches TRBD2 (6 bases). The J call is in doubt because the DNA end fits TRBJ2-7 better. This CDR3 spans 14 amino acids. In germline, CDR1 is LGHNA, CDR2 YNFKEQ. The DNA for the CDR3 is TGTGCCAGCGGCGGAGGGACTCGCGACTACGAGCAGTACTTC. Its translation: CASGGGTRDYEQYF.

CDR3 sequence (DNA): TGTGCCAGCAGCTTACTACAGGGCTCCTACAATGAGCAGTTCTTC. Its translation: CASSLLQGSYNEQFF. This chain connects TRBV11-2 to TRBJ2-1; D is perhaps TRBD1 (6 bases). This CDR3 contains 15 residues. V was clipped by 2 bases and J by 0 bases, with 8 bases between them. The germline V gene encodes CDR1 SGHAT and CDR2 FQNNGV. The full variable domain, in which reference TRBV11-2 and TRBJ2-1 provide the parts outside the CDR3, is EAGVAQSPRYKIIEKRQSVAFWCNPISGHATLYWYQQILGQGPKLLIQFQNNGVVDDSQLPKDRFSAERLKGVDSTLKIQPAKLEDSAVYLCASSLLQGSYNEQFFGPGTRLTVL.

This clonotype was recorded many times. CDR3 bases: TGTGCCACCAGTGATCCAGCCGGACAGACAGAAGAGACCCAGTACTTC. Amino acid sequence: CATSDPAGQTEETQYF. The gene calls are TRBV24-1 and TRBJ2-5; D might be TRBD1 (6 bases). Germline V lookup: CDR1 KGHDR, CDR2 SFDVKD. The CDR3 sequence is 16 residues long. The germline V and J ends were trimmed by 3 bases and 3 bases, with 16 bases remaining between them.

As concerns this clonotype: This may be a read error: a much more frequent sequence differs by one nucleotide. The genes are TRBV10-3 and TRBJ2-7; a weak D match, TRBD2 (7 bases). The CDR3 loop spans 14 amino acids. Trimming took off 7 bases at V and 2 bases at J, with 15 bases between the two ends. The germline V gene has CDR1 ENHRY and CDR2 SYGVKD. The DNA of the CDR3 is TGTGCCATCACGAGGGGGGGTGCTACCTACGAGCAGTACTTC. Translation: CAITRGGATYEQYF.

In its sample, this clonotype was seen a few times. The V gene is TRBV5-1, the J gene TRBJ2-2, with D possibly being TRBD1 (6 bases). CDR1 and CDR2 (germline): SGHRS, YFSETQ. V was clipped by 2 bases and J by 1 base, with 9 bases between them. The CDR3 is 15 amino acids. The CDR3 nucleotides are TGCGCCAGCAGCTTTAAGACAGGGAACACCGGGGAGCTGTTTTTT. As protein: CASSFKTGNTGELFF.

CDR3 nucleotide sequence: TGCAGTGCTTTCTTAGCGGGATTGGGGCCAGATACGCAGTATTTT. Residues: CSAFLAGLGPDTQYF. This chain uses TRBV20-1 with TRBJ2-3; 8 bases line up with TRBD2. Unmatched junction bases numbered 11, after V lost 5 bases and J lost 4 bases. Per germline, CDR1 DFQATT and CDR2 SNEGSKA (reference sequence). The CDR3 consists of 15 residues.

The count of this clonotype is one. This may stem from a read error, because a much larger clone lies one nucleotide away. The chain joins TRBV7-3 to TRBJ2-1, with TRBD2 as a possible D gene (6 bases). CDR3 length: 13 residues. Germline V gene sequence: CDR1 SGHTA, CDR2 FQGTGA. The CDR3 DNA reads TGTGCCGGCAGCCCCCTGGGGGGAAATGAGCAGTTCTTC. It encodes CAGSPLGGNEQFF.